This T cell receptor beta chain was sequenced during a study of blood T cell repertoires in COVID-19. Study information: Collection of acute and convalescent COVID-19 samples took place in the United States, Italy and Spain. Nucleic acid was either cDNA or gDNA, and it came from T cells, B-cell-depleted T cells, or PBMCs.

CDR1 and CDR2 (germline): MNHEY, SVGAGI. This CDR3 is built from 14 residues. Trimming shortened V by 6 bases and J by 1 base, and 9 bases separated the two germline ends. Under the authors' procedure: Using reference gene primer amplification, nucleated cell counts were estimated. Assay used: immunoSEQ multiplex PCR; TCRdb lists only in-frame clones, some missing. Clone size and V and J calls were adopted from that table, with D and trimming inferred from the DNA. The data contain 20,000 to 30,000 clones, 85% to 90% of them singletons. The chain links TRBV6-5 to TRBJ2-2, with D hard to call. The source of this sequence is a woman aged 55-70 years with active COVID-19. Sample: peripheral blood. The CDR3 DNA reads TGTGCCAGCAGGGGTAGCTGGAACACCGGGGAGCTGTTTTTT. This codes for CASRGSWNTGELFF.